The TCR beta chain under discussion was sequenced for a study of PD-1 blockade in classical Hodgkin lymphoma. Study at large: Once every 2 weeks, patients received intravenous nivolumab at 3 mg/kg.

This clone has a single count. As yet, its antigen is unknown. V was trimmed by 10 bases and J by 5 bases, leaving 17 bases between them. The CDR3 has 13 amino acids. Looked up from germline, CDR1 is SEHNR and CDR2 is FQNEAQ (reference sequence). The study's findings and limits: Complete responders had baseline diversity similar to newly diagnosed patients. The CD4+ diversity rise by C4D1 was clearest in complete responders. A reduction in baseline TCR diversity was reportedly seen in newly diagnosed patients relative to healthy donors.

Autologous stem cell transplantation was followed by relapse in every patient, and brentuximab vedotin exposure varied. The method was immunoSEQ multiplex PCR; TCRdb's version includes in-frame clones alone and lacks a portion of them. The sample has about 20,000 clones; just over 75% are singletons. This sequence originates from a human donor with classical Hodgkin lymphoma. The rearrangement uses TRBV7-9 and TRBJ1-1, with a possible D match to TRBD1 (6 bases). Here the sequenced sample was peripheral blood mononuclear cells (PBMCs), taken before the second cycle of nivolumab. CDR3 amino acids: CATVGAGGTEAFF. In DNA, the CDR3 is TGTGCCACCGTGGGGGCGGGGGGTACTGAAGCTTTCTTT.